This TCR beta chain was identified in a study of T-cell reconstitution after alpha-beta-depleted transplantation in children. The ends were cut back, 4 bases at V and 7 bases at J, with 11 bases in the middle. The CDR3 contains 13 residues. CDR1 and CDR2 from the germline V gene are SNHLY and FYNNEI. This clonotype was recorded at least ten times. For TCRbeta, the library was prepared with unique molecular identifiers. TCRdb processed the PCR reads anew with MiXCR; each CDR3 protein has one entry. The sample contains 210,000 or so distinct CDR3 sequences, about a tenth of which appear only once. The rearrangement uses TRBV2 and TRBJ2-1; D is undetermined. The receptor was derived from a human donor who donated a stem cell graft to a child with acute lymphoblastic leukemia. This sample comprised PBMCs from the stem cell graft donor, obtained from the stem cell graft. Here the CDR3 DNA reads TGTGCCAGCAGTGGCTCTGCGGTTAATGAGCAGTTCTTC. Amino acid sequence: CASSGSAVNEQFF.